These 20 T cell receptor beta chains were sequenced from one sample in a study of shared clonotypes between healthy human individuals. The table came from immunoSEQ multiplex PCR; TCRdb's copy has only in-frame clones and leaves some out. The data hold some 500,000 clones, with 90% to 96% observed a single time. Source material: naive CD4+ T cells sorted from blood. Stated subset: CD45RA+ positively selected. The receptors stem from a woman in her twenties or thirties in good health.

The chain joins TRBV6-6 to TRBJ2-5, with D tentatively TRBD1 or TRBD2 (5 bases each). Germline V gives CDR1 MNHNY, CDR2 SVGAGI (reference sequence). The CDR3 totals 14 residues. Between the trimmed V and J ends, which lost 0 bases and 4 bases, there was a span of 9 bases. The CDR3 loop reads CASSYSPGRETQYF. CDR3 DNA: TGTGCCAGCAGTTACTCCCCAGGGAGAGAGACCCAGTACTTC.

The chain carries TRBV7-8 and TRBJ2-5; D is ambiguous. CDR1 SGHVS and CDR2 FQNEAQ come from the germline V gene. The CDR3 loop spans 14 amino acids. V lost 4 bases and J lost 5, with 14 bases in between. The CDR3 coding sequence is TGTGCCAGCAGCTACCGGAGTATAAGGGAGACCCAGTACTTC. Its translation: CASSYRSIRETQYF.

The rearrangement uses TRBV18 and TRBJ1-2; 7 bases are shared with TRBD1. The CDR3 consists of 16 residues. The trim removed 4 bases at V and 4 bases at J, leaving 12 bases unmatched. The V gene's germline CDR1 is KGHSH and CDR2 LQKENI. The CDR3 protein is CASSQGDRRGPYGYTF. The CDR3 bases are TGTGCCAGCTCACAAGGGGACAGACGTGGACCCTATGGCTACACCTTC.

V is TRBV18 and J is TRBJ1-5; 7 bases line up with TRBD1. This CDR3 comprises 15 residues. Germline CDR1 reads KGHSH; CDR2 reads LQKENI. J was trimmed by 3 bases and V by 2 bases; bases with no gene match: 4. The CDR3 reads CASSPSGQVNQPQHF. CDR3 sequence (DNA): TGTGCCAGCTCACCATCCGGACAGGTCAATCAGCCCCAGCATTTT.

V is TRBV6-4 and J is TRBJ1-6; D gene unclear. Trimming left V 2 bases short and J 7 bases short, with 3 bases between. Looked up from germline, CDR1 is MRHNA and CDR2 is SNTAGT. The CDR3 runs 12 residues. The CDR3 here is CASSDENSPLHF. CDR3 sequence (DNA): TGTGCCAGCAGTGACGAAAATTCACCCCTCCACTTT.

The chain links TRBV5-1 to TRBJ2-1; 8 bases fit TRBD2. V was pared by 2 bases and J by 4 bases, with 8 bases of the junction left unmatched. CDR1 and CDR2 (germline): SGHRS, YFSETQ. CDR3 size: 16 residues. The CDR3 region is CASSFGVSGTYNEQFF. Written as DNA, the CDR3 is TGCGCCAGCAGCTTTGGGGTTAGCGGGACGTACAATGAGCAGTTCTTC.

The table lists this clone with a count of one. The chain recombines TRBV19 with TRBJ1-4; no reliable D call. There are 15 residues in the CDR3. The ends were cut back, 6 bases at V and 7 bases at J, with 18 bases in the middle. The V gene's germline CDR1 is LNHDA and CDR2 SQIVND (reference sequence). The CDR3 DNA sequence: TGTGCCAGTAGGTGGTTGGGCGGGAACACTGAAAAACTGTTTTTT. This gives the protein CASRWLGGNTEKLFF.

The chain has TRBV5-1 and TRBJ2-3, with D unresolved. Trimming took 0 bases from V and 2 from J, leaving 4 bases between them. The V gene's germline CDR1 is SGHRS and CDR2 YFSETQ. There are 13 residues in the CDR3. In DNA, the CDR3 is TGCGCCAGCAGCTTGGGGGCCACAGATACGCAGTATTTT. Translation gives CASSLGATDTQYF.

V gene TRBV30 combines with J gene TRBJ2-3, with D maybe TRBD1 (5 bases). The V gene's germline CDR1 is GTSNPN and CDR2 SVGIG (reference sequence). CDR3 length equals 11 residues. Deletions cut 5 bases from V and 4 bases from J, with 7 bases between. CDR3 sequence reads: CAWGHPDTQYF. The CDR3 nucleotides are TGTGCCTGGGGACATCCAGATACGCAGTATTTT.

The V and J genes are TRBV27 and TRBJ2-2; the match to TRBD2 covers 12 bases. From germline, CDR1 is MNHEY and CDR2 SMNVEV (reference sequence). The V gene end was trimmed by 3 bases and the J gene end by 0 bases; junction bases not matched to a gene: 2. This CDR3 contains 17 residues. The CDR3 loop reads CASSFRLAGANTGELFF. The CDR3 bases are TGTGCCAGCAGTTTTAGACTAGCGGGAGCGAACACCGGGGAGCTGTTTTTT.

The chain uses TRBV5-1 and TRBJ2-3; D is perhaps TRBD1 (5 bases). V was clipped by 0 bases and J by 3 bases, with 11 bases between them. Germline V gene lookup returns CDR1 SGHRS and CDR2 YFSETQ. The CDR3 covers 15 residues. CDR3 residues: CASSLARQNTDTQYF. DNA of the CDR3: TGCGCCAGCAGCTTGGCGCGACAGAATACAGATACGCAGTATTTT.

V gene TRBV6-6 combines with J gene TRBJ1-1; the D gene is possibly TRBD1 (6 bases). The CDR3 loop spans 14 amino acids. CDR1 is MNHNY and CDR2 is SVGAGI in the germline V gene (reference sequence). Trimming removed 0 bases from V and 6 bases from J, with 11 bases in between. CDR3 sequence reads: CASSYSTDRAEAFF. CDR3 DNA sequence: TGTGCCAGCAGTTACTCTACGGACAGAGCTGAAGCTTTCTTT.

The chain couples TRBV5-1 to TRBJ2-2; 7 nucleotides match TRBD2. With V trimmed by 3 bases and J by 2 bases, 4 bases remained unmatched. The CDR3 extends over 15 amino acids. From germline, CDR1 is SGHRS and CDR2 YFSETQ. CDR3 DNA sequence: TGCGCCAGCAGCTCCCTAGCGGATAACACCGGGGAGCTGTTTTTT. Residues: CASSSLADNTGELFF.

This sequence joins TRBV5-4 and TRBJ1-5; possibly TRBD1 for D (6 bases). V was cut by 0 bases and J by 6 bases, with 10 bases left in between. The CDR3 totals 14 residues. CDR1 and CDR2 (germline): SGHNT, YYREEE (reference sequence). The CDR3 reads CASSLGGGRQPQHF. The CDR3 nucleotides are TGTGCCAGCAGCTTGGGGGGGGGCCGTCAGCCCCAGCATTTT.

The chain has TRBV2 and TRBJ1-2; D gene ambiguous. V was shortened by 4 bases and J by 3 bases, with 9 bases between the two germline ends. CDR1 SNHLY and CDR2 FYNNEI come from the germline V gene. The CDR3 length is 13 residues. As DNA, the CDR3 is TGTGCCAGCAGTGGTTTTAGGGACTATGGCTACACCTTC. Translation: CASSGFRDYGYTF.

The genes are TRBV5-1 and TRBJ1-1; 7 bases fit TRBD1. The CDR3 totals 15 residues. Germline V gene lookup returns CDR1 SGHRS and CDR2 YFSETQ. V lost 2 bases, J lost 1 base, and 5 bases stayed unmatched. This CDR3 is CASSFVSGGNTEAFF. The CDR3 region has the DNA TGCGCCAGCAGCTTTGTTTCAGGGGGGAACACTGAAGCTTTCTTT.

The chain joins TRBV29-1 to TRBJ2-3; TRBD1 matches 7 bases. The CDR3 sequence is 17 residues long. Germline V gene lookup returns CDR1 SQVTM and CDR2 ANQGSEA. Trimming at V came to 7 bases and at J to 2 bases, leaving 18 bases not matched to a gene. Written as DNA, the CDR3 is TGCAGCGCCCAAAAGACAGGGATTCTCCGGTTCACAGATACGCAGTATTTT. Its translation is CSAQKTGILRFTDTQYF.

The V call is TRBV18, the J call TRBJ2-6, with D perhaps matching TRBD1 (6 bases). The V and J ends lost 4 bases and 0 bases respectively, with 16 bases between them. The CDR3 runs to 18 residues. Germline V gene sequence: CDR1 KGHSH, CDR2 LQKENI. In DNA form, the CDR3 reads TGTGCCAGCTCACGGCAGAGGACAGCTGTCTCTGGGGCCAACGTCCTGACTTTC. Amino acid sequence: CASSRQRTAVSGANVLTF.

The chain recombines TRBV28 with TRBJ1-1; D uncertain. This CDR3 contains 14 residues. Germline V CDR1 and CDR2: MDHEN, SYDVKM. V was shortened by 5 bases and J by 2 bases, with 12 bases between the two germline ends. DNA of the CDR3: TGTGCCAGCAGTCGCGATCAAGGAAACACTGAAGCTTTCTTT. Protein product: CASSRDQGNTEAFF.

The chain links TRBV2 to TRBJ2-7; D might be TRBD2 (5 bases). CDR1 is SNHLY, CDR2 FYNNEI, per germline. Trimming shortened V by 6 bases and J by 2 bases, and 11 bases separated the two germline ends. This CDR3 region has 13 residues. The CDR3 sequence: CASSVTGTYEQYF. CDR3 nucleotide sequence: TGTGCCAGCAGCGTCACGGGAACCTACGAGCAGTACTTC.